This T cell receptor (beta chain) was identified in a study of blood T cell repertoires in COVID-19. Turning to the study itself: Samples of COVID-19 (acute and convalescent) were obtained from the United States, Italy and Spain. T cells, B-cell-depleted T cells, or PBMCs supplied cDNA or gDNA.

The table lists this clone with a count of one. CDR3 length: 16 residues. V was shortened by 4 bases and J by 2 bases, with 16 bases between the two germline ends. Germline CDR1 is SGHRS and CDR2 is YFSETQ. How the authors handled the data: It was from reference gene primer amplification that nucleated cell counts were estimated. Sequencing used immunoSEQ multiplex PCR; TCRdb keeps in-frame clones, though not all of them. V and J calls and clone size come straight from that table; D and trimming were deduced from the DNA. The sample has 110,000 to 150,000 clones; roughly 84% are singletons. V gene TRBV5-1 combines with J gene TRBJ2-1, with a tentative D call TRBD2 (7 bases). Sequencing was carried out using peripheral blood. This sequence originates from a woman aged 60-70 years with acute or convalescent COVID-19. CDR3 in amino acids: CASSLEGGAPYNEQFF. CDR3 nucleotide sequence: TGCGCCAGCAGCCTGGAAGGGGGGGCCCCCTACAATGAGCAGTTCTTC.